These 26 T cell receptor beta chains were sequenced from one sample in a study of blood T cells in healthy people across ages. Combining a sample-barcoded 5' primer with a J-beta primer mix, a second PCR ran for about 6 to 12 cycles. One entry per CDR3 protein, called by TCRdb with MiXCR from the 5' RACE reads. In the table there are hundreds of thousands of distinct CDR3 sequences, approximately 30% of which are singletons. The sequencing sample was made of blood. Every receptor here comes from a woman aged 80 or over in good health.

The CDR3 DNA reads as TGCGCCAGCAGCTTGGACGGTCCTCTCACAGATACGCAGTATTTT. It specifies CASSLDGPLTDTQYF. The chain is built from TRBV5-1 and TRBJ2-3, with D unclear. The CDR3 runs to 15 residues. V lost 0 bases to trimming and J lost 2 bases, with 10 bases between them. Germline V gene data show CDR1 as SGHRS and CDR2 as YFSETQ. The full variable domain, with the rest looked up from reference TRBV5-1 and TRBJ2-3, is KAGVTQTPRYLIKTRGQQVTLSCSPISGHRSVSWYQQTPGQGLQFLFEYFSETQRNKGNFPGRFSGRQFSNSRSEMNVSTLELGDSALYLCASSLDGPLTDTQYFGPGTRLTVL.

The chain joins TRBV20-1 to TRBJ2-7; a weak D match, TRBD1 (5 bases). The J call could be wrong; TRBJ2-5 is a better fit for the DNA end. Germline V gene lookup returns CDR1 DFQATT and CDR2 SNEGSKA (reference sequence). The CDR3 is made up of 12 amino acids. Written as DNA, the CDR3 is TGCAGTGCTAGGACAGCTCGAGAGACCCAGTACTTC. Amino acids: CSARTARETQYF.

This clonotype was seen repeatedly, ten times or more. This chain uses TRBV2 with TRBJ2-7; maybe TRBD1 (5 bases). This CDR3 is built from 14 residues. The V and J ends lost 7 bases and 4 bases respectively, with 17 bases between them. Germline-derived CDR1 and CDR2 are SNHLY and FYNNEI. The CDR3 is CASTPAGYRYEQYF. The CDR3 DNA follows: TGTGCCAGCACCCCCGCAGGGTATCGTTACGAGCAGTACTTC.

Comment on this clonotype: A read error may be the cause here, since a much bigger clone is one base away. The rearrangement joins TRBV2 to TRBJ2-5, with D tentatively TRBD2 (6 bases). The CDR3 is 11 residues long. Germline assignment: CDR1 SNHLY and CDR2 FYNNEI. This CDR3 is CASTIRETRYF. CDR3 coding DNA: TGTGCCAGCACTATACGGGAGACCCGGTACTTC. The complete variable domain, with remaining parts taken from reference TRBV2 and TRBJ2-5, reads EPEVTQTPSHQVTQMGQEVILRCVPISNHLYFYWYRQILGQKVEFLVSFYNNEISEKSEIFDDQFSVERPDGSNFTLKIRSTKLEDSAMYFCASTIRETRYFGPGTRLLVL.

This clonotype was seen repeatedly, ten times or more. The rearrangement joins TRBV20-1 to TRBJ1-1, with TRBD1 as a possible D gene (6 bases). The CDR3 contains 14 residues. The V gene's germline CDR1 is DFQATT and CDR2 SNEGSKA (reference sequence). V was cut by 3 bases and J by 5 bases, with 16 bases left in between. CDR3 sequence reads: CSARGWGARTEAFF. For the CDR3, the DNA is TGCAGTGCTAGGGGATGGGGGGCGAGGACTGAAGCTTTCTTT.

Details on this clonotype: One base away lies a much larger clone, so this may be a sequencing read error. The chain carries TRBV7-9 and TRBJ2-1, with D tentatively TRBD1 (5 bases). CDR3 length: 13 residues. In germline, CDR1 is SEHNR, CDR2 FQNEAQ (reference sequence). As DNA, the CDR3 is TGTGTCAGCAGCTTAATTAGGGGCGATGAGCAGTTCTTC. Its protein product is CVSSLIRGDEQFF.

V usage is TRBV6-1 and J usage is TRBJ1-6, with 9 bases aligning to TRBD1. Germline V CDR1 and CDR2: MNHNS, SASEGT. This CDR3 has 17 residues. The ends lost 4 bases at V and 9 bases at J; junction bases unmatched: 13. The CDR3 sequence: CASSGGTGWLLGSPLHF. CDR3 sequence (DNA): TGTGCCAGCAGTGGGGGGACAGGGTGGCTTCTAGGTTCACCCCTCCACTTT.

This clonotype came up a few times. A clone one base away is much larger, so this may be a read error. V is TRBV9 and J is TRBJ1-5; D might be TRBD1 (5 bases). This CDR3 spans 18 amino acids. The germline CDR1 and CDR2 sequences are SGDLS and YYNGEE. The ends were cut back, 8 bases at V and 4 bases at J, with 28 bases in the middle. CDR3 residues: CARGVRGRRGVANQPQHF. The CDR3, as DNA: TGTGCCAGGGGGGTAAGGGGCAGAAGAGGAGTAGCAAATCAGCCCCAGCATTTT.

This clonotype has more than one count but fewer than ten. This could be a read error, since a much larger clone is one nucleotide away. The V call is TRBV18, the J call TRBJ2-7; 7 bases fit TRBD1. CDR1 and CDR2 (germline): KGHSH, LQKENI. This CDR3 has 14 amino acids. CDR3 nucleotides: TGTGCCGGCTCACCAGGGACAGAACCTTACGAGCAGTACTTC. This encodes CAGSPGTEPYEQYF.

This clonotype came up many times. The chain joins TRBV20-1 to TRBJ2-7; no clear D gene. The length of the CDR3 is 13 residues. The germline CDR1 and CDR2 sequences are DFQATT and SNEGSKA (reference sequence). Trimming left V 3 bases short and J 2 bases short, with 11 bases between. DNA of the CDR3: TGCAGTGCTAGCTTTGACATTACCTACGAGCAGTACTTC. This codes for CSASFDITYEQYF.

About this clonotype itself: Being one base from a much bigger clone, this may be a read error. The CDR3 loop reads CASSSQTFIEQYF. The CDR3, as DNA: TGTGCCAGCAGTTCCCAAACATTCATTGAGCAGTACTTC. The chain uses TRBV27 and TRBJ2-7; the D is unclear. V gave up 4 bases and J gave up 7 bases, with 14 bases separating them. Germline V lookup: CDR1 MNHEY, CDR2 SMNVEV (reference sequence). The length of the CDR3 is 13 residues.

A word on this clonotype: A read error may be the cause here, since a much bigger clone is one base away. CDR3 in amino acids: CAITPGPEGGTQYF. For the CDR3, the DNA is TGTGCCATCACACCGGGCCCCGAGGGAGGTACGCAGTATTTT. The chain is built from TRBV10-3 and TRBJ2-3; D is perhaps TRBD2 (6 bases). The germline V gene has CDR1 ENHRY and CDR2 SYGVKD. The CDR3 length is 14 residues. V was shortened by 7 bases and J by 8 bases, with 19 bases between the two germline ends.

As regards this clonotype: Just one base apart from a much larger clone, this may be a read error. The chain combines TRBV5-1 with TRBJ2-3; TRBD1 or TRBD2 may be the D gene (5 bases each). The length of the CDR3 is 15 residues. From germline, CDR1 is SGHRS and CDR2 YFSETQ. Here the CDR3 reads CAGSVQVGGTDTQYF. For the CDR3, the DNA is TGCGCCGGCAGCGTACAGGTCGGGGGCACAGATACGCAGTATTTT.

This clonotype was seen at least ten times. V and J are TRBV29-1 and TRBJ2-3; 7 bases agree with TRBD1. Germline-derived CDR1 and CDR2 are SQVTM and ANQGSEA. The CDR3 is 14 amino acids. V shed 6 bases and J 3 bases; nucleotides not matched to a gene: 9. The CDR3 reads CSVVSGRGTDTQYF. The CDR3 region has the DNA TGCAGCGTCGTCTCGGGCAGGGGGACAGATACGCAGTATTTT.

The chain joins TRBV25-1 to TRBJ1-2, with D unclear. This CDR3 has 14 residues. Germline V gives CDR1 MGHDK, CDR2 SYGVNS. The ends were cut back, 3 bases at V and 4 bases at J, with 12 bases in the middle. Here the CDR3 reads CASSDLYQAYGYTF. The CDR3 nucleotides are TGTGCCAGCAGTGATCTCTATCAGGCCTATGGCTACACCTTC.

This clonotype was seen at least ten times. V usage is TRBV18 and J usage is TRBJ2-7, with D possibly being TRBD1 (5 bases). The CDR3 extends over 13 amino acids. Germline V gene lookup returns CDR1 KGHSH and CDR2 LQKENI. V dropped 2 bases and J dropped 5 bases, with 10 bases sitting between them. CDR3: CASSPRQGHEQYF. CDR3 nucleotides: TGTGCCAGCTCACCAAGGCAGGGCCACGAGCAGTACTTC.

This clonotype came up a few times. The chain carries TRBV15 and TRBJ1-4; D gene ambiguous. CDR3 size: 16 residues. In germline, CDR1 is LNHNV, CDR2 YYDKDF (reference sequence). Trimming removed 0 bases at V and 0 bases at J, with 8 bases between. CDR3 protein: CATSRDFSATNEKLFF. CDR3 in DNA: TGTGCCACCAGCAGAGATTTCAGCGCAACTAATGAAAAACTGTTTTTT. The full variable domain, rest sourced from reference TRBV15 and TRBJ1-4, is DAMVIQNPRYQVTQFGKPVTLSCSQTLNHNVMYWYQQKSSQAPKLLFHYYDKDFNNEADTPDNFQSRRPNTSFCFLDIRSPGLGDTAMYLCATSRDFSATNEKLFFGSGTQLSVL.

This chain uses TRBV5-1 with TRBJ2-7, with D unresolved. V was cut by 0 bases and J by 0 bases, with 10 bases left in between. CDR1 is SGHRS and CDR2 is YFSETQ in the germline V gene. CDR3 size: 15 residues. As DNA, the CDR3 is TGCGCCAGCAGCTTGGGTGGCGTCGGCTCCTACGAGCAGTACTTC. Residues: CASSLGGVGSYEQYF.

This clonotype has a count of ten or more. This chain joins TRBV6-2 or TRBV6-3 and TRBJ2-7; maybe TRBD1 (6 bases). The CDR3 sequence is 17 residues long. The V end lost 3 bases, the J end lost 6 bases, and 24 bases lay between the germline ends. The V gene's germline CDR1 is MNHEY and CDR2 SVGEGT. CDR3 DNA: TGTGCCAGCAGTTATTCTAACAGGGCCCAGGCGCCTCGCGAGCAGTACTTC. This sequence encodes CASSYSNRAQAPREQYF.

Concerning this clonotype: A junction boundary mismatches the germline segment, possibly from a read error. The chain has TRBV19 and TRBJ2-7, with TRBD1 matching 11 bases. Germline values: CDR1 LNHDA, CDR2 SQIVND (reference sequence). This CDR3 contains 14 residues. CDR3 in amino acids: CATSTGTGGYEQYF. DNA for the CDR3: TGTGCCACTAGTACCGGGACAGGGGGCTACGAGCAGTACTTC.

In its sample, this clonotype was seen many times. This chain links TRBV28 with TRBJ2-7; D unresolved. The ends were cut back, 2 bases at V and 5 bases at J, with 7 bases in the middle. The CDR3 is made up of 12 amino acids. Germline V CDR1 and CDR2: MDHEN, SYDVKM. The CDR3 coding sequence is TGTGCCAGCAGTTTAAGGATTAACGAGCAGTACTTC. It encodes CASSLRINEQYF.

CDR3 residues: CASSKTLAGGSETQYF. CDR3 coding DNA: TGTGCCAGCAGCAAGACCCTAGCGGGGGGTTCGGAGACCCAGTACTTC. This chain links TRBV7-2 with TRBJ2-5; 11 bases map to TRBD2. This CDR3 spans 16 amino acids. Germline loops: CDR1 SGHTA, CDR2 FQGNSA. The ends lost 5 bases at V and 5 bases at J; junction bases unmatched: 10.

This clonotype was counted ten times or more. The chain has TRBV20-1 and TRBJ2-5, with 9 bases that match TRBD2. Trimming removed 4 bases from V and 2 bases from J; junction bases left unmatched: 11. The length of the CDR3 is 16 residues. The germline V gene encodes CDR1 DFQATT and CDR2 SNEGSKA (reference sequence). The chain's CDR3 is CSATPTSGSNQETQYF. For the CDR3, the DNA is TGCAGTGCTACCCCAACTAGCGGGTCCAATCAAGAGACCCAGTACTTC.

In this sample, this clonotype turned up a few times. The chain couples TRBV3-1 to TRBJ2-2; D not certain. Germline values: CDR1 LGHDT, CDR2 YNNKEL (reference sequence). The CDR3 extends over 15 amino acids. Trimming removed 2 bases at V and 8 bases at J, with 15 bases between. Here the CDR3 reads CASSQSSGMLGELFF. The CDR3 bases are TGTGCCAGCAGCCAATCCTCAGGAATGTTGGGGGAGCTGTTTTTT.

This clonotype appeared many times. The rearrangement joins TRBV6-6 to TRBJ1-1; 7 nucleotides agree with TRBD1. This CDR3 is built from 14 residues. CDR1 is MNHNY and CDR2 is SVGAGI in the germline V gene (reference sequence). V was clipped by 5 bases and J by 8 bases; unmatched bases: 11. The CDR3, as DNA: TGTGCCAGCAGTCTTTCCTTAGGGACAGACGAAGCTTTCTTT. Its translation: CASSLSLGTDEAFF.

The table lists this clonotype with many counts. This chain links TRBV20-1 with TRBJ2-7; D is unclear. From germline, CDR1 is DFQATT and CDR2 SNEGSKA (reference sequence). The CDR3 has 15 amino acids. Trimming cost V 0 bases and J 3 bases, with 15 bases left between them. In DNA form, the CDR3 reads TGCAGTGCTAGAGAGTTTTTGGGCAGAAACTACGAGCAGTACTTC. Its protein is CSAREFLGRNYEQYF.